One sample yielded the 13 T cell receptor beta chains listed below, sequenced in a study of T cell responses to AZD1222 COVID-19 vaccine. TCRdb's table, derived via immunoSEQ multiplex PCR, lists solely in-frame clones and lacks some. The sample holds about 120,000 clones, about 92% seen once. The sample here was peripheral blood, taken on day 0 of AZD1222 vaccination. The receptors were gathered from an adult in good health.

The chain joins TRBV4-3 to TRBJ1-2; D gene unclear. Trimming took off 0 bases at V and 2 bases at J, with 10 bases between the two ends. This CDR3 spans 15 amino acids. Germline V gives CDR1 LGHNA, CDR2 YSLEER. The DNA of the CDR3 is TGCGCCAGCAGCCAAGATCTAACGGAGAACTATGGCTACACCTTC. Protein product: CASSQDLTENYGYTF.

This chain uses TRBV4-1 with TRBJ1-1, with a weak D call TRBD1 (6 bases). Germline V lookup: CDR1 MGHRA, CDR2 YSYEKL. CDR3 length equals 17 residues. The germline V and J ends were trimmed by 8 bases and 4 bases, with 26 bases remaining between them. CDR3 bases: TGCGCCAGCTCGGACTCTATATCGGGGGCCCACGTCACTGAAGCTTTCTTT. Translating gives CASSDSISGAHVTEAFF.

V usage is TRBV30 and J usage is TRBJ2-1; the match to TRBD2 covers 7 bases. V trimming: 3 bases; J trimming: 2 bases; junction bases outside the gene matches: 10. The CDR3 is made up of 16 amino acids. Germline CDR1 is GTSNPN and CDR2 is SVGIG (reference sequence). The CDR3 is CAWRSPRLAPYNEQFF. The CDR3 DNA sequence: TGTGCCTGGAGGAGCCCCAGACTAGCCCCCTACAATGAGCAGTTCTTC.

The chain links TRBV28 to TRBJ1-3; D possibly corresponds to TRBD1 (6 bases). The V gene's germline CDR1 is MDHEN and CDR2 SYDVKM. The CDR3 has 14 amino acids. Trimming shortened V by 4 bases and J by 2 bases, and 9 bases separated the two germline ends. The CDR3 coding sequence is TGTGCCAGCAGTTCAGGGGTAGCTGGAAACACCATATATTTT. As protein: CASSSGVAGNTIYF.

V and J are TRBV27 and TRBJ2-1, with 12 bases matching TRBD1. With V trimmed by 8 bases and J by 7 bases, 6 bases remained unmatched. Germline lookup yields CDR1 MNHEY and CDR2 SMNVEV (reference sequence). This CDR3 spans 14 amino acids. The CDR3 loop reads CASGRDRGQNEQFF. The CDR3 DNA sequence: TGTGCCAGCGGCCGGGACAGGGGGCAGAATGAGCAGTTCTTC.

Notes on this clone: The junction does not match germline at one end; this may be a read error. The V and J genes are TRBV9 and TRBJ2-1, with 13 bases identical to TRBD2. The germline CDR1 and CDR2 sequences are SGDLS and YYNGEE. The CDR3 has 14 residues. The CDR3 protein is CASSVEATSGGALF. The CDR3 DNA sequence: TGTGCCAGCAGCGTAGAGGCCACTAGCGGGGGGGCCCTCTTC.

In the case of this clone: The same CDR3 arises from other DNA sequences in this sample as well. The chain carries TRBV12-3 or TRBV12-4 and TRBJ1-2; 8 bases match TRBD1. After removal of 6 bases from V and 5 bases from J, the junction contained 5 bases not matched to a gene. CDR3 length equals 13 residues. The CDR3 here is CASRSGTGYGYTF. As DNA, the CDR3 is TGTGCCAGCAGAAGCGGGACAGGATATGGCTACACCTTC.

This clone was seen once. This chain connects TRBV7-8 to TRBJ1-2, with a tentative D call TRBD1 (6 bases). Trimming stripped 1 base from V and 11 bases from J, with 17 bases between. Looked up from germline, CDR1 is SGHVS and CDR2 is FQNEAQ. CDR3 length: 14 residues. For the CDR3, the DNA is TGTGCCAGCAGCTTAGGGGGGACATTCGGTCGGTACACCTTC. The encoded protein is CASSLGGTFGRYTF. Based on the CDR3 plus reference TRBV7-8 and TRBJ1-2, the full variable domain is GAGVSQSPRYKVAKRGQDVALRCDPISGHVSLFWYQQALGQGPEFLTYFQNEAQLDKSGLPSDRFFAERPEGSVSTLKIQRTQQEDSAVYLCASSLGGTFGRYTFGSGTRLTVV.

The chain couples TRBV6-5 to TRBJ2-2; tentative D call: TRBD1 (5 bases). CDR1 and CDR2 (germline): MNHEY, SVGAGI. Trimming stripped 7 bases from V and 3 bases from J, with 9 bases between. The CDR3 covers 13 residues. The CDR3 loop reads CASKQQDTGELFF. CDR3 sequence (DNA): TGTGCCAGCAAACAACAGGACACCGGGGAGCTGTTTTTT.

This clone has only a few counts. The chain combines TRBV4-3 with TRBJ2-7, with 7 bases aligning to TRBD1. Germline values: CDR1 LGHNA, CDR2 YSLEER. The V segment lost 4 bases and the J segment 0 bases; nucleotides outside the gene matches: 9. The CDR3 is made up of 16 amino acids. The CDR3 region is CASSLLKGQPSYEQYF. The CDR3 DNA follows: TGCGCCAGCAGCCTCCTAAAGGGACAGCCCTCCTACGAGCAGTACTTC.

The rearrangement uses TRBV6-2 or TRBV6-3 and TRBJ1-1, with 9 bases lining up with TRBD1. V shed 4 bases and J 1 base; nucleotides not matched to a gene: 4. There are 15 residues in the CDR3. The germline V gene encodes CDR1 MNHEY and CDR2 SVGEGT. The chain's CDR3 is CASSSWGQGNTEAFF. The CDR3 nucleotides are TGTGCCAGCAGTTCCTGGGGACAGGGGAACACTGAAGCTTTCTTT.

The rearrangement uses TRBV5-1 and TRBJ2-1; 8 bases map to TRBD1. CDR3 length equals 14 residues. Germline V gene lookup returns CDR1 SGHRS and CDR2 YFSETQ. V was pared by 2 bases and J by 8 bases, with 6 bases of the junction left unmatched. The CDR3 loop is CASSLGQGMDEQFF. The DNA for the CDR3 is TGCGCCAGCAGCTTAGGACAGGGTATGGATGAGCAGTTCTTC.

The rearrangement joins TRBV6-5 to TRBJ2-7, with a possible D match to TRBD2 (5 bases). The CDR3 runs 12 residues. The V gene's germline CDR1 is MNHEY and CDR2 SVGAGI. The V end was cut by 7 bases, the J end by 3 bases, with 10 bases between. CDR3 region: CASTMDFYEQYF. CDR3 coding DNA: TGTGCCAGCACCATGGACTTCTACGAGCAGTACTTC.